This T cell receptor (beta chain) was captured in a study of beta chain features in type 1 diabetes. What was sequenced were expressed TCRB transcripts, since all of the isolated RNA had been reverse transcribed. Produced via immunoSEQ multiplex PCR; TCRdb's table is partial and in-frame only. The top ten hold 0.065% of the sample, which has 90,000 to 110,000 clones, roughly 43% seen once. Sequencing was done on a sample of stem cell memory CD4+ T cells from blood. The receptor was derived from a woman aged 18-30 years in good health.

The CDR3 loop is CSARQPNYGYTF. The CDR3 coding sequence is TGCAGCGCAAGACAGCCTAACTATGGCTACACCTTC. V and J are TRBV29-1 and TRBJ1-2; D is possibly TRBD1 (5 bases). The CDR3 is 12 amino acids. V dropped 7 bases and J dropped 0 bases, with 9 bases sitting between them. Looked up from germline, CDR1 is SQVTM and CDR2 is ANQGSEA.